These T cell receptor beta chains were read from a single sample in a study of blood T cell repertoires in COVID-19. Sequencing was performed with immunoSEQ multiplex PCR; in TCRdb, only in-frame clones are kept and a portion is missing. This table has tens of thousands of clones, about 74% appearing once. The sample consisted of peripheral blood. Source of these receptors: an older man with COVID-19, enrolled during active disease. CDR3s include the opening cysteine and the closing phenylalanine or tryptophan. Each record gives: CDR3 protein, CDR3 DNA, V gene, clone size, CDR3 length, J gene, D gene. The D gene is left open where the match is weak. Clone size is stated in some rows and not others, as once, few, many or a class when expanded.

cdr3_aa: CASSTRTGRGTDTQYF; cdr3_nt: TGTGCCAGCAGCACCCGGACAGGGAGAGGTACAGATACGCAGTATTTT; v_call: TRBV5-4; clone_size: .; cdr3_length: 16; j_call: TRBJ2-3; d_call: TRBD1
cdr3_aa: CASSDPWTGGLVSGYTF; cdr3_nt: TGTGCCAGCAGTGACCCCTGGACAGGGGGCCTAGTTTCAGGCTACACCTTC; v_call: TRBV25-1; clone_size: .; cdr3_length: 17; j_call: TRBJ1-2; d_call: TRBD1
cdr3_aa: CASSIDQGYSNQPQHF; cdr3_nt: TGTGCCAGTAGTATAGACCAGGGCTATAGCAATCAGCCCCAGCATTTT; v_call: TRBV19; clone_size: .; cdr3_length: 16; j_call: TRBJ1-5; d_call: .
cdr3_aa: CASSRPARVKGAEQYF; cdr3_nt: TGTGCCAGCAGCCGCCCCGCCAGGGTGAAGGGGGCCGAGCAGTACTTC; v_call: TRBV28; clone_size: .; cdr3_length: 16; j_call: TRBJ2-7; d_call: TRBD1
cdr3_aa: CASSLGQGYGYTF; cdr3_nt: TGTGCCAGCAGCCTCGGACAGGGCTATGGCTACACCTTC; v_call: TRBV7-9; clone_size: .; cdr3_length: 13; j_call: TRBJ1-2; d_call: TRBD1
cdr3_aa: CARFLPLRAGGPSEQFF; cdr3_nt: TGTGCCCGCTTTTTGCCACTACGGGCGGGAGGGCCCAGTGAGCAGTTCTTC; v_call: TRBV6-4; clone_size: .; cdr3_length: 17; j_call: TRBJ2-1; d_call: TRBD2
cdr3_aa: CASSLSQAGELFF; cdr3_nt: TGTGCCAGCAGCTTGAGTCAGGCCGGGGAGCTGTTTTTT; v_call: TRBV11-2; clone_size: .; cdr3_length: 13; j_call: TRBJ2-2; d_call: .
cdr3_aa: CASSLPGGRTNEQFF; cdr3_nt: TGTGCCAGCAGCTTACCTGGCGGGAGGACCAATGAGCAGTTCTTC; v_call: TRBV7-2; clone_size: .; cdr3_length: 15; j_call: TRBJ2-1; d_call: TRBD2
cdr3_aa: CASRSQGRGPSYNEQFF; cdr3_nt: TGTGCCTCCCGAAGCCAAGGGAGGGGACCCTCCTACAATGAGCAGTTCTTC; v_call: TRBV10-3; clone_size: .; cdr3_length: 17; j_call: TRBJ2-1; d_call: TRBD2
cdr3_aa: CASSLDSSYEQYF; cdr3_nt: TGTGCCAGCAGCTTGGACAGCTCCTACGAGCAGTACTTC; v_call: TRBV7-9; clone_size: .; cdr3_length: 13; j_call: TRBJ2-7; d_call: .
cdr3_aa: CASSAAGGPGDTQYF; cdr3_nt: TGTGCCAGCAGCGCCGCGGGAGGGCCTGGTGATACGCAGTATTTT; v_call: TRBV9; clone_size: .; cdr3_length: 15; j_call: TRBJ2-3; d_call: TRBD2
cdr3_aa: CASSLRDRHTGELFF; cdr3_nt: TGTGCCAGCAGCTTAAGGGACAGACACACCGGGGAGCTGTTTTTT; v_call: TRBV7-3; clone_size: .; cdr3_length: 15; j_call: TRBJ2-2; d_call: TRBD1
cdr3_aa: CASSQGGSGGPLNEQFF; cdr3_nt: TGTGCCAGCAGCCAAGGAGGTTCGGGAGGGCCTCTGAACGAGCAGTTCTTC; v_call: TRBV3-1/TRBV3-2; clone_size: .; cdr3_length: 17; j_call: TRBJ2-1; d_call: TRBD2
cdr3_aa: CASRQAGRTTGELFF; cdr3_nt: TGTGCCAGCAGGCAAGCGGGTCGGACCACCGGGGAGCTGTTTTTT; v_call: TRBV5-4; clone_size: .; cdr3_length: 15; j_call: TRBJ2-2; d_call: .
cdr3_aa: CASSETGGWTEAFF; cdr3_nt: TGTGCCAGCAGTGAAACAGGGGGGTGGACTGAAGCTTTCTTT; v_call: TRBV2; clone_size: .; cdr3_length: 14; j_call: TRBJ1-1; d_call: TRBD1
cdr3_aa: CASTKGTAMNTEAFF; cdr3_nt: TGTGCCAGTACCAAAGGGACAGCCATGAACACTGAAGCTTTCTTT; v_call: TRBV19; clone_size: few; cdr3_length: 15; j_call: TRBJ1-1; d_call: TRBD1
cdr3_aa: CASSQDIGASVYNEQFF; cdr3_nt: TGCGCCAGCAGCCAAGATATTGGGGCTAGCGTCTACAATGAGCAGTTCTTC; v_call: TRBV4-3; clone_size: few; cdr3_length: 17; j_call: TRBJ2-1; d_call: .
cdr3_aa: CASSYPGTGKTEAFF; cdr3_nt: TGTGCCAGCAGTTACCCCGGGACAGGGAAGACTGAAGCTTTCTTT; v_call: TRBV6-2/TRBV6-3; clone_size: .; cdr3_length: 15; j_call: TRBJ1-1; d_call: TRBD1
cdr3_aa: CASSLRGFSTTGELFF; cdr3_nt: TGTGCCAGCAGCCTACGGGGGTTTAGTACGACCGGGGAGCTGTTTTTT; v_call: TRBV9; clone_size: .; cdr3_length: 16; j_call: TRBJ2-2; d_call: .
cdr3_aa: CASSGHRENGEQYF; cdr3_nt: TGTGCCAGCAGTGGACACAGGGAGAACGGCGAGCAGTACTTC; v_call: TRBV27; clone_size: .; cdr3_length: 14; j_call: TRBJ2-7; d_call: .
cdr3_aa: CASIVPGGYTF; cdr3_nt: TGTGCCAGCATAGTCCCAGGGGGCTACACCTTC; v_call: TRBV2; clone_size: .; cdr3_length: 11; j_call: TRBJ1-2; d_call: .
cdr3_aa: CASSLARDSKEQFF; cdr3_nt: TGTGCCAGCAGCTTAGCACGTGACTCCAAGGAGCAGTTCTTC; v_call: TRBV7-8; clone_size: many; cdr3_length: 14; j_call: TRBJ2-1; d_call: .
cdr3_aa: CASSTEETQYF; cdr3_nt: TGTGCCAGCAGTACAGAGGAGACCCAGTACTTC; v_call: TRBV28; clone_size: .; cdr3_length: 11; j_call: TRBJ2-5; d_call: .
cdr3_aa: CASSVGVQKLETQYF; cdr3_nt: TGTGCCAGCAGCGTAGGTGTCCAGAAGTTAGAGACCCAGTACTTC; v_call: TRBV9; clone_size: .; cdr3_length: 15; j_call: TRBJ2-5; d_call: .
cdr3_aa: CASRPYSNQPQHF; cdr3_nt: TGTGCCAGCAGACCCTATAGCAATCAGCCCCAGCATTTT; v_call: TRBV28; clone_size: .; cdr3_length: 13; j_call: TRBJ1-5; d_call: .
cdr3_aa: CASSRQGGVYGYTF; cdr3_nt: TGTGCCAGCAGCCGACAGGGGGGCGTCTATGGCTACACCTTC; v_call: TRBV28; clone_size: .; cdr3_length: 14; j_call: TRBJ1-2; d_call: TRBD1
cdr3_aa: CASSFSGQGYGYTF; cdr3_nt: TGTGCCAGCAGCTTCTCGGGACAGGGGTATGGCTACACCTTC; v_call: TRBV11-2; clone_size: .; cdr3_length: 14; j_call: TRBJ1-2; d_call: TRBD1
cdr3_aa: CASSQATGGNQPQHF; cdr3_nt: TGCGCCAGCAGCCAAGCTACAGGGGGAAATCAGCCCCAGCATTTT; v_call: TRBV4-3; clone_size: .; cdr3_length: 15; j_call: TRBJ1-5; d_call: TRBD1
cdr3_aa: CASSSTGGANTGELFF; cdr3_nt: TGTGCCAGCAGTTCGACCGGGGGGGCGAACACCGGGGAGCTGTTTTTT; v_call: TRBV28; clone_size: .; cdr3_length: 16; j_call: TRBJ2-2; d_call: TRBD2
cdr3_aa: CASSQEGTGIGEQYF; cdr3_nt: TGTGCCAGCAGCCAAGAGGGGACAGGGATTGGCGAGCAGTACTTC; v_call: TRBV3-1/TRBV3-2; clone_size: .; cdr3_length: 15; j_call: TRBJ2-7; d_call: TRBD1
cdr3_aa: CATSEGARSEQFF; cdr3_nt: TGTGCCACCAGTGAAGGGGCTAGGAGTGAGCAGTTCTTC; v_call: TRBV24-1; clone_size: .; cdr3_length: 13; j_call: TRBJ2-1; d_call: .
cdr3_aa: CASSPSSGANVLTF; cdr3_nt: TGTGCCAGCAGCCCGAGCTCTGGGGCCAACGTCCTGACTTTC; v_call: TRBV14; clone_size: .; cdr3_length: 14; j_call: TRBJ2-6; d_call: .
cdr3_aa: CASSKTANYGYTF; cdr3_nt: TGTGCCAGCAGCAAAACAGCTAACTATGGCTACACCTTC; v_call: TRBV6-2/TRBV6-3; clone_size: .; cdr3_length: 13; j_call: TRBJ1-2; d_call: .
cdr3_aa: CASSPDAGTGLNIQYF; cdr3_nt: TGTGCCAGCAGCCCGGATGCCGGGACAGGGCTAAACATTCAGTACTTC; v_call: TRBV7-3; clone_size: .; cdr3_length: 16; j_call: TRBJ2-4; d_call: TRBD1
cdr3_aa: CASSGGGSSGANVLTF; cdr3_nt: TGTGCCAGCAGCGGGGGGGGTTCCTCTGGGGCCAACGTCCTGACTTTC; v_call: TRBV5-4; clone_size: .; cdr3_length: 16; j_call: TRBJ2-6; d_call: TRBD2
cdr3_aa: CASSQDRTGTSGRVAKNIQYF; cdr3_nt: TGTGCCAGCAGCCAAGATCGCACCGGGACTAGCGGGAGGGTAGCCAAAAACATTCAGTACTTC; v_call: TRBV4-2; clone_size: .; cdr3_length: 21; j_call: TRBJ2-4; d_call: TRBD2
cdr3_aa: CASSSGETGASSTGELFF; cdr3_nt: TGTGCCAGCAGCTCAGGGGAGACAGGGGCGAGTTCCACCGGGGAGCTGTTTTTT; v_call: TRBV7-9; clone_size: .; cdr3_length: 18; j_call: TRBJ2-2; d_call: TRBD1
cdr3_aa: CASSLDGEQETQYF; cdr3_nt: TGTGCCAGCAGCTTGGACGGGGAGCAAGAGACCCAGTACTTC; v_call: TRBV5-4; clone_size: .; cdr3_length: 14; j_call: TRBJ2-5; d_call: .
cdr3_aa: CASSLDSLNEQFF; cdr3_nt: TGTGCCAGCAGCTTAGACTCCCTGAATGAGCAGTTCTTC; v_call: TRBV7-9; clone_size: .; cdr3_length: 13; j_call: TRBJ2-1; d_call: .
cdr3_aa: CASSGTGLFTQYF; cdr3_nt: TGTGCCAGCAGCGGCACCGGACTTTTTACGCAGTATTTT; v_call: TRBV4-2; clone_size: .; cdr3_length: 13; j_call: TRBJ2-3; d_call: .
cdr3_aa: CASRGTLGRTDTQYF; cdr3_nt: TGTGCCAGCAGGGGTACACTGGGCCGCACAGATACGCAGTATTTT; v_call: TRBV2; clone_size: .; cdr3_length: 15; j_call: TRBJ2-3; d_call: .
cdr3_aa: CASSEASLSYEQYF; cdr3_nt: TGTGCCAGCAGTGAGGCCAGTCTTTCCTACGAGCAGTACTTC; v_call: TRBV6-1; clone_size: few; cdr3_length: 14; j_call: TRBJ2-7; d_call: .
cdr3_aa: CASSLEQGVGEAFF; cdr3_nt: TGTGCCAGCAGCCTGGAACAGGGGGTGGGTGAAGCTTTCTTT; v_call: TRBV6-4; clone_size: .; cdr3_length: 14; j_call: TRBJ1-1; d_call: TRBD1
cdr3_aa: CASSSGQGPYEQYF; cdr3_nt: TGTGCCAGCAGCTCGGGACAGGGGCCCTACGAGCAGTACTTC; v_call: TRBV7-2; clone_size: .; cdr3_length: 14; j_call: TRBJ2-7; d_call: TRBD1
cdr3_aa: CASSPGLYQETQYF; cdr3_nt: TGTGCCAGCAGCCCGGGATTGTACCAAGAGACCCAGTACTTC; v_call: TRBV7-2; clone_size: .; cdr3_length: 14; j_call: TRBJ2-5; d_call: .
cdr3_aa: CSVENGGVGFF; cdr3_nt: TGCAGCGTTGAAAACGGCGGGGTTGGGTTCTTC; v_call: TRBV29-1; clone_size: .; cdr3_length: 11; j_call: TRBJ2-1; d_call: .
cdr3_aa: CASSIGPLRAGVYYNEQFF; cdr3_nt: TGTGCCAGTAGTATAGGCCCACTTCGAGCGGGAGTATACTACAATGAGCAGTTCTTC; v_call: TRBV19; clone_size: .; cdr3_length: 19; j_call: TRBJ2-1; d_call: TRBD2
cdr3_aa: CASSFGLASYEQYF; cdr3_nt: TGTGCCAGCAGCTTCGGACTAGCATCCTACGAGCAGTACTTC; v_call: TRBV11-2; clone_size: medium-sized; cdr3_length: 14; j_call: TRBJ2-7; d_call: TRBD2
cdr3_aa: CASSLSSELNEKLFF; cdr3_nt: TGTGCCAGCAGTTTATCCAGCGAATTGAATGAAAAACTGTTTTTT; v_call: TRBV28; clone_size: .; cdr3_length: 15; j_call: TRBJ1-4; d_call: .
cdr3_aa: CASSAGTGSFGDTQYF; cdr3_nt: TGTGCCAGCAGCGCCGGGACAGGCTCATTTGGGGATACGCAGTATTTT; v_call: TRBV6-4; clone_size: .; cdr3_length: 16; j_call: TRBJ2-3; d_call: TRBD1
cdr3_aa: CASSLTSYSDNEQFF; cdr3_nt: TGTGCCAGCAGCCTAACTAGCTACTCTGACAATGAGCAGTTCTTC; v_call: TRBV7-2; clone_size: .; cdr3_length: 15; j_call: TRBJ2-1; d_call: .
cdr3_aa: CATSEPPSGSEDEQFF; cdr3_nt: TGTGCCACCAGTGAGCCGCCGAGCGGGAGTGAAGATGAGCAGTTCTTC; v_call: TRBV24-1; clone_size: .; cdr3_length: 16; j_call: TRBJ2-1; d_call: TRBD2
cdr3_aa: CASSMTQGASEQFF; cdr3_nt: TGTGCCAGTAGTATGACCCAGGGGGCAAGTGAGCAGTTCTTC; v_call: TRBV19; clone_size: .; cdr3_length: 14; j_call: TRBJ2-1; d_call: TRBD1
cdr3_aa: CASSLGRNQPQHF; cdr3_nt: TGTGCCAGCAGCTTAGGCCGGAATCAGCCCCAGCATTTT; v_call: TRBV11-2; clone_size: .; cdr3_length: 13; j_call: TRBJ1-5; d_call: .
cdr3_aa: CAIGTGFSYEQYF; cdr3_nt: TGTGCCATCGGCACAGGGTTTTCCTACGAGCAGTACTTC; v_call: TRBV10-3; clone_size: few; cdr3_length: 13; j_call: TRBJ2-7; d_call: .